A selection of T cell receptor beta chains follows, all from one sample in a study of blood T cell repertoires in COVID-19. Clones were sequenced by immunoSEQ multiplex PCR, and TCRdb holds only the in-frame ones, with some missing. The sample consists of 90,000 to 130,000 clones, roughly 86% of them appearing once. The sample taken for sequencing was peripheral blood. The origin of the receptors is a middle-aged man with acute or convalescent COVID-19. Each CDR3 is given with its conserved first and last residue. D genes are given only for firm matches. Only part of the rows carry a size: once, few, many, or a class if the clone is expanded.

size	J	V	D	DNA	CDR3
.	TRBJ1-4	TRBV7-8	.	TGTGCCAGCAGCCAACAGGGTAATGAAAAACTGTTTTTT	CASSQQGNEKLFF
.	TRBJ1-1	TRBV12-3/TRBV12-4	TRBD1	TGTGCCAGCAGCGTAACAGGGGTCACTGAAGCTTTCTTT	CASSVTGVTEAFF
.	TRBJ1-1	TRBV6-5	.	TGTGCCAGCAGCTTGGGCAATGAAGCTTTCTTT	CASSLGNEAFF
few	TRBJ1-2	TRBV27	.	TGTGCCAGCAGCCAGGCCGCTAACTATGGCTACACCTTC	CASSQAANYGYTF
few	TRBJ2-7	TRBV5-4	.	TGTGCCAGCAGCTCCCAGGGTGGATCCTACGAGCAGTACTTC	CASSSQGGSYEQYF
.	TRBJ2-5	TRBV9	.	TGTGCCAGCAGCGTCCAAGTAGGTAGCGCGCAAGAGACCCAGTACTTC	CASSVQVGSAQETQYF
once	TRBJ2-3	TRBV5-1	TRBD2	TGCGCCAGCAGCCCCCTAGCGGGAGGGGGCACAGATACGCAGTATTTT	CASSPLAGGGTDTQYF
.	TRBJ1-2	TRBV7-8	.	TGTGCCAGCAGCAAGGACAGAAATAATGGCTACACCTTC	CASSKDRNNGYTF
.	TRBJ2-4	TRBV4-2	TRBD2	TGTGCCAGCAGCCAAGATTTAGCGGGGGGGCCTGAGCGGGACATTCAGTACTTC	CASSQDLAGGPERDIQYF
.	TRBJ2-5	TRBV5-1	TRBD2	TGCGCCAGCAGAGCCCGGGGGGGCGGGGAGACCCAGTACTTC	CASRARGGGETQYF
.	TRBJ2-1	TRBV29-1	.	TGCAGCGCTGGCCGATTGAGCGGGCGATACAATGAGCAGTTCTTC	CSAGRLSGRYNEQFF
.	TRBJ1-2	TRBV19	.	TGTGCCAGTAGTATCGGGGGTTCGCCTAACTATGGCTACACCTTC	CASSIGGSPNYGYTF
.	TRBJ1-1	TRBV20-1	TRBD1	TGCAGTGCTAGTCAGGGGGCGGGGAACACTGAAGCTTTCTTT	CSASQGAGNTEAFF
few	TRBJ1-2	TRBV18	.	TGTGCCAGCTCACCCCGGCTTACAGGGAACTATGGCTACACCTTC	CASSPRLTGNYGYTF
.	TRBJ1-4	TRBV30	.	TGTGCCTGGAGTCGCGCGGATGGGTCTAATGAAAAACTGTTTTTT	CAWSRADGSNEKLFF
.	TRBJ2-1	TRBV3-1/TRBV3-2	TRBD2	TGTGCCAGCAGCCAAGGCCTAGCGGGAGGGGAGAATGAGCAGTTCTTC	CASSQGLAGGENEQFF
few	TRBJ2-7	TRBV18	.	TGTGCCAGCTCACCGAAGAGGCCCCTCGGCGAGCAGTACTTC	CASSPKRPLGEQYF
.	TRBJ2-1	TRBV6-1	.	TGTGCCAGCAGTGAAAGGCCTGGGAGGACACCGCTCTACAATGAGCAGTTCTTC	CASSERPGRTPLYNEQFF
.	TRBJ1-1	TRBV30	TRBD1	TGTGCCTGGAATGACAGGGGGAACACTGAAGCTTTCTTT	CAWNDRGNTEAFF
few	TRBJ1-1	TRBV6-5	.	TGTGCCAGCACCAGGACAAGAAACACTGAAGCTTTCTTT	CASTRTRNTEAFF
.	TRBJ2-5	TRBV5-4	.	TGTGCCAGCAGCTTGATGGGGGGAGAGACCCAGTACTTC	CASSLMGGETQYF
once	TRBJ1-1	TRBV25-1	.	TGTGCCAGCAGTGGTAGGGGGAACACTGAAGCTTTCTTT	CASSGRGNTEAFF
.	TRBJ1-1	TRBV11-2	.	TGTGCCAGCAGGGCTCAGGGCCGCACTGAAGCTTTCTTT	CASRAQGRTEAFF
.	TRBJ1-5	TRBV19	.	TGTGCCAGTAGTATCGAGGTACGGGGAGGGCAGCCCCAGCATTTT	CASSIEVRGGQPQHF
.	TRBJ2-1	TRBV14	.	TGTGCCAGCAGCCAACAGGTAGCCTACAATGAGCAGTTCTTC	CASSQQVAYNEQFF
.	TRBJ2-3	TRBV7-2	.	TGTGCCAGCAGCTTACGCGGACAGTACACAGATACGCAGTATTTT	CASSLRGQYTDTQYF
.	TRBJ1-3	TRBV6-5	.	TGTGCCATCCTGGAGAGCTCTGGAAACACCATATATTTT	CAILESSGNTIYF